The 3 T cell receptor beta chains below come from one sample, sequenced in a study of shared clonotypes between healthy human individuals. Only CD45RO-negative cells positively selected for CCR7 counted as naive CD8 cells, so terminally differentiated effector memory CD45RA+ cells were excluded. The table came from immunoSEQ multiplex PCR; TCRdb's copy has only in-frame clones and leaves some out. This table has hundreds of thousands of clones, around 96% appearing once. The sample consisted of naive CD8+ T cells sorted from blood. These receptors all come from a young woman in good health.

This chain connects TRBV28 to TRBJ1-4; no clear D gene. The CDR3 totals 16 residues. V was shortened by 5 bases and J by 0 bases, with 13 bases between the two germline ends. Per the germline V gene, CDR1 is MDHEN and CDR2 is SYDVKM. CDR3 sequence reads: CASSPHQAATNEKLFF. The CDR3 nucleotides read TGTGCCAGCAGTCCACACCAAGCTGCAACTAATGAAAAACTGTTTTTT.

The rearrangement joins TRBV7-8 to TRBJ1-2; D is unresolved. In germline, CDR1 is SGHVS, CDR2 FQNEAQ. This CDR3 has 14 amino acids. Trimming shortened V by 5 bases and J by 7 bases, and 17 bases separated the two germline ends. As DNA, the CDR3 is TGTGCCAGCAGCCCGTCAGGCCGGAGGTCTGGCTACACCTTC. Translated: CASSPSGRRSGYTF.

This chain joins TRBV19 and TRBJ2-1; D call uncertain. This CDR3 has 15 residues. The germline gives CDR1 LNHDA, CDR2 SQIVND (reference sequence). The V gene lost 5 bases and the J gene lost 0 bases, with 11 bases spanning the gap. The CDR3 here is CASSSTSYSYNEQFF. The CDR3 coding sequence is TGTGCCAGTAGTTCTACTTCATACTCCTACAATGAGCAGTTCTTC.